This TCR beta chain appears in the sequencing data of a study of blood T cells in healthy people across ages. Primers used in a second PCR of roughly 6 to 11 cycles were a sample-barcoded 5' primer and a J-beta primer mix. A template-switch adaptor containing 12 random nucleotides labeled each cDNA molecule. TCRdb reprocessed the 5' RACE reads via MiXCR and lists one record per CDR3 protein. In the table there are 700,000 to 850,000 distinct CDR3 sequences, around half of which are singletons. A note on this clonotype: The antigen is undetermined.

The draw of peripheral blood yielded ten milliliters from each donor. The CDR3 consists of 17 residues. Germline CDR1 and CDR2: SGHVS and FQNEAQ. Overall study results and limits: Naive T cell percentage strongly correlated with TCR beta diversity.

The clonotype comes from an elderly man in good health. The chain uses TRBV7-8 and TRBJ2-4; TRBD2 matches at 7 bases. The J call may be incorrect, as the DNA end agrees better with TRBJ2-5. Sequenced input: blood. The CDR3 loop reads CASSLAGWLADQETQYF. Written as DNA, the CDR3 is TGTGCCAGCAGCTTAGCGGGCTGGCTAGCGGATCAAGAGACCCAGTACTTC.